Below are 32 T cell receptor beta chains sequenced from a single sample in a study of CD8 T cells in ankylosing spondylitis. TCRdb processed the 5' RACE reads anew with MiXCR; each CDR3 protein has one entry. The sample yields under 400,000 distinct CDR3 sequences, roughly 10% seen once. The sample taken for sequencing was blood, either unsorted or a sorted T cell fraction (not recorded which). These receptors originate from a female donor with ankylosing spondylitis or in good health (not recorded which).

Concerning this clonotype: Just one base apart from a much larger clone, this may be a read error. The chain has TRBV14 and TRBJ2-3; 10 bases map to TRBD2. Germline values: CDR1 SGHDN, CDR2 FVKESK. This CDR3 contains 17 residues. The CDR3 DNA reads as TGTGCCAGCAGCCAACACTTAGCGGGGGGTGGCGCAGATACGCAGTCTTTT. Translated: CASSQHLAGGGADTQSF.

Many counts were recorded for this clonotype. The V call is TRBV24-1, the J call TRBJ1-5; D is unresolved. Trimming shortened V by 0 bases and J by 6 bases, and 5 bases separated the two germline ends. Germline V gives CDR1 KGHDR, CDR2 SFDVKD. The CDR3 covers 13 residues. The CDR3 DNA follows: TGTGCCACCAGTGATTTGGGGTTTCAGCCCCAGCATTTT. Residues: CATSDLGFQPQHF.

About this clonotype: This may come from a read error, since a much larger clone is one base off. The chain joins TRBV7-2 to TRBJ2-2, with TRBD2 as a possible D gene (5 bases). Germline V gene data show CDR1 as SGHTA and CDR2 as FQGNSA. The CDR3 has 16 residues. The DNA of the CDR3 is TGTGCCAGCAGCTTAACTGGGAAAAGGTCCACCGGGGAGCTGTCTTTT. Translating it yields CASSLTGKRSTGELSF.

This clonotype was seen repeatedly, ten times or more. V and J are TRBV9 and TRBJ2-2; no clear D. This CDR3 is 13 amino acids long. Trimming pared 3 bases from V and 7 bases from J, leaving 10 bases between. CDR1 and CDR2 from the germline V gene are SGDLS and YYNGEE. The CDR3 region is CASSAVFGGELFF. In nucleotides, the CDR3 is TGTGCCAGCAGCGCTGTATTTGGCGGGGAGCTGTTTTTT.

This clonotype was seen a handful of times. This rearrangement joins TRBV6-1 to TRBJ2-1; TRBD1 matches 7 bases. The CDR3 has 15 residues. Germline V CDR1 and CDR2: MNHNS, SASEGT. Trimming cost V 7 bases and J 2 bases; bases outside gene matches: 8. The CDR3: CASTKSGQAYNEQFF. CDR3 DNA: TGTGCCAGCACAAAGTCCGGACAGGCCTACAATGAGCAGTTCTTC.

This clonotype showed up just a few times. The rearrangement joins TRBV19 to TRBJ2-1; no clear D. The CDR3 runs to 14 residues. Germline V lookup: CDR1 LNHDA, CDR2 SQIVND (reference sequence). V was clipped by 3 bases and J by 4 bases, with 10 bases between them. CDR3 DNA sequence: TGTGCCAGTAGTATCAGAAACGGATACAATGAGCAGTTCTTC. Its protein is CASSIRNGYNEQFF.

V and J are TRBV4-2 and TRBJ2-3; TRBD2 matches 7 bases. J was trimmed by 4 bases and V by 0 bases; bases with no gene match: 13. The germline V gene has CDR1 LGHNA and CDR2 YNFKEQ. The CDR3 spans 18 residues. The DNA of the CDR3 is TGTGCCAGCAGCCAAGAAGGAGTTGGCGGGAGCAGTGCAGATACGCAGTATTTT. Protein sequence: CASSQEGVGGSSADTQYF.

This clonotype has at least ten counts. This chain uses TRBV20-1 with TRBJ1-1; TRBD1 matches at 8 bases. V lost 6 bases and J lost 4; bases outside the gene matches: 10. The CDR3 sequence is 14 residues long. Germline V CDR1 and CDR2: DFQATT, SNEGSKA (reference sequence). CDR3 protein: CSAQNGQGVTEAFF. CDR3 sequence (DNA): TGCAGTGCCCAGAATGGACAGGGTGTCACTGAAGCTTTCTTT.

CDR3 coding DNA: TGCAGTGCTTACCCGGGCCTAAGCAATCAGCCCCAGCATTTT. This gives the protein CSAYPGLSNQPQHF. The chain is built from TRBV20-1 and TRBJ1-5, with D unresolved. The CDR3 is made up of 14 amino acids. The germline CDR1 and CDR2 sequences are DFQATT and SNEGSKA (reference sequence). V gave up 5 bases and J gave up 1 base, with 12 bases separating them.

In its sample, this clonotype was seen many times. The CDR3 coding sequence is TGTGCCAGCAGTTTAGGCAGGGGTCCACCGACTGAAAAACTGTTTTTT. Protein sequence: CASSLGRGPPTEKLFF. This rearrangement joins TRBV12-3 or TRBV12-4 to TRBJ1-4; D perhaps matches TRBD1 (6 bases). This CDR3 region has 16 residues. V lost 1 base, J lost 7 bases, and 16 bases lay in between.

This clonotype was seen many times. Mismatch with germline at one junction end may stem from a read error. The chain uses TRBV20-1 and TRBJ1-3; no firm D call. Germline V gene sequence: CDR1 DFQATT, CDR2 SNEGSKA (reference sequence). The CDR3 loop spans 10 amino acids. The CDR3 nucleotides read TGCAGTGCCCGTGGAGACACCATATATTTT. Its translation is CSARGDTIYF.

This clonotype occurred a few times. The genes are TRBV29-1 and TRBJ2-5; D might be TRBD1 or TRBD2, each matching 5 bases. CDR1 is SQVTM, CDR2 ANQGSEA, per germline. The CDR3 length is 14 residues. Between the trimmed V and J ends, which lost 4 bases and 1 base, there was a span of 13 bases. CDR3 in amino acids: CSVGGWYPQETQYF. CDR3 DNA: TGCAGCGTTGGGGGGTGGTACCCCCAAGAGACCCAGTACTTC.

There are a few counts of this clonotype. The V gene is TRBV19, the J gene TRBJ1-1; the D is unclear. The ends were cut back, 6 bases at V and 4 bases at J, with 12 bases in the middle. Germline CDR1 is LNHDA and CDR2 is SQIVND (reference sequence). CDR3 length equals 13 residues. The CDR3, as DNA: TGTGCCAGTAGCGATGTAAAGCGCACTGAAGCTTTCTTT. Protein product: CASSDVKRTEAFF.

This clonotype was detected a few times. The V gene is TRBV20-1, the J gene TRBJ2-2, with D maybe TRBD2 (6 bases). This CDR3 spans 14 amino acids. Germline assignment: CDR1 DFQATT and CDR2 SNEGSKA (reference sequence). The V end lost 3 bases, the J end lost 1 base, and 9 bases lay between the germline ends. CDR3 coding DNA: TGCAGTGCTAGGGGACTTAAGAACACCGGGGAGCTGTTTTTT. Amino acids: CSARGLKNTGELFF.

The chain carries TRBV5-1 and TRBJ1-2; tentatively, D is TRBD1 (5 bases). V gave up 0 bases and J gave up 4 bases, with 10 bases separating them. The CDR3 length is 14 residues. Per the germline V gene, CDR1 is SGHRS and CDR2 is YFSETQ. The CDR3 nucleotides read TGCGCCAGCAGCTTGGGGGGCGGAATCTATGGCTACACCTTC. This sequence encodes CASSLGGGIYGYTF.

This clonotype was seen repeatedly, ten times or more. This rearrangement joins TRBV5-6 to TRBJ1-4; no reliable D call. Germline assignment: CDR1 SGHDT and CDR2 YYEEEE. The CDR3 length is 14 residues. V was shortened by 2 bases and J by 4 bases, with 9 bases between the two germline ends. The CDR3 loop is CASSLGPVNEKLFF. As DNA, the CDR3 is TGTGCCAGCAGCTTAGGGCCCGTTAATGAAAAACTGTTTTTT.

This clonotype has just a few counts. The chain couples TRBV20-1 to TRBJ2-5; 8 bases are shared with TRBD2. Germline CDR1 is DFQATT and CDR2 is SNEGSKA (reference sequence). V lost 1 base, J lost 6 bases, and 10 bases stayed unmatched. This CDR3 region has 15 residues. CDR3 in amino acids: CSARGDSGSTKTQYF. The CDR3 coding sequence is TGCAGTGCTAGAGGCGACAGCGGGAGTACAAAGACCCAGTACTTC.

This clonotype has a handful of counts. The rearrangement uses TRBV5-6 and TRBJ1-3, with a weak D call TRBD1 (6 bases). Trimming cost V 1 base and J 6 bases, with 14 bases left between them. CDR1 and CDR2 (germline): SGHDT, YYEEEE. This CDR3 is 15 amino acids long. CDR3 protein: CASSLPGGAKNTIYF. The CDR3 coding sequence is TGTGCCAGCAGCTTGCCCGGGGGGGCGAAAAACACCATATATTTT.

This clonotype was counted ten times or more. The V call is TRBV6-5, the J call TRBJ2-2; D gene ambiguous. Trimming left V 0 bases short and J 4 bases short, with 9 bases between. The CDR3 has 15 residues. The V gene's germline CDR1 is MNHEY and CDR2 SVGAGI. The CDR3 loop reads CASSYSLTFTGELFF. In DNA form, the CDR3 reads TGTGCCAGCAGTTACTCACTGACCTTCACCGGGGAGCTGTTTTTT.

This clonotype was seen at least ten times. The rearrangement joins TRBV12-3 or TRBV12-4 to TRBJ2-7, with D maybe TRBD2 (6 bases). The CDR3 sequence is 13 residues long. Between the trimmed V and J ends, which lost 7 bases and 0 bases, there was a span of 10 bases. The CDR3 is CASMRGSSYEQYF. The CDR3 nucleotides read TGTGCCAGCATGCGGGGCAGCTCCTACGAGCAGTACTTC.

This clonotype was seen more than once but under ten times. This rearrangement joins TRBV7-3 to TRBJ2-3; perhaps TRBD2 as D (6 bases). V gave up 4 bases and J gave up 3 bases, with 11 bases separating them. The CDR3 loop spans 14 amino acids. The V gene's germline CDR1 is SGHTA and CDR2 FQGTGA. The CDR3 DNA reads as TGTGCCAGCAGCTCCGCGGGGTGGACAGATACGCAGTATTTT. Its translation: CASSSAGWTDTQYF.

The table lists this clonotype with many counts. The J gene is TRBJ2-2, the V gene TRBV4-2; 14 positions match TRBD2. Trimming cost V 3 bases and J 4 bases; bases outside gene matches: 4. The CDR3 covers 17 residues. CDR1 is LGHNA and CDR2 is YNFKEQ in the germline V gene. DNA for the CDR3: TGTGCCAGCAGCCAGGCCGGGACTAGCGGGAGCACCGGGGAGCTGTTTTTT. Translated, it gives CASSQAGTSGSTGELFF.

In its sample, this clonotype was seen many times. The V gene is TRBV11-2, the J gene TRBJ1-2; tentatively, D is TRBD1 (5 bases). Trimming removed 5 bases from V and 4 bases from J, with 14 bases in between. CDR3 length: 14 residues. Germline lookup yields CDR1 SGHAT and CDR2 FQNNGV. The CDR3 protein is CASSPGTSPYGYTF. CDR3 DNA sequence: TGTGCCAGCAGCCCCGGGACGTCTCCCTATGGCTACACCTTC.

This clonotype came up many times. The chain carries TRBV5-1 and TRBJ2-5; D remains unclear. V shed 0 bases and J shed 5 bases, with 8 bases lying between them. From germline, CDR1 is SGHRS and CDR2 YFSETQ. The CDR3 consists of 13 residues. CDR3 coding DNA: TGCGCCAGCAGCTTGGGGGGTTCCGAGACCCAGTACTTC. Translation: CASSLGGSETQYF.

The chain is built from TRBV18 and TRBJ2-7; D might be TRBD1 (6 bases). The CDR3 is 17 residues long. Germline V gives CDR1 KGHSH, CDR2 LQKENI. Trimming shortened V by 6 bases and J by 2 bases, and 23 bases separated the two germline ends. CDR3 bases: TGTGCCAGCTCGCCTACCGAGGGACAAAGTTGGACCTACGAGCAGTACTTC. Translation gives CASSPTEGQSWTYEQYF.

This clonotype appeared many times. The rearrangement uses TRBV7-9 and TRBJ1-3; TRBD1 might be the D (6 bases). Deletions cut 0 bases from V and 0 bases from J, with 9 bases between. The germline V gene encodes CDR1 SEHNR and CDR2 FQNEAQ (reference sequence). The CDR3 runs to 16 residues. CDR3 nucleotide sequence: TGTGCCAGCAGCTTAGCTGGGACAAGCTCTGGAAACACCATATATTTT. This gives the protein CASSLAGTSSGNTIYF.

Ten or more counts support this clonotype. The rearrangement joins TRBV5-1 to TRBJ1-5; D gene unclear. The CDR3 spans 15 residues. V lost 0 bases, J lost 3 bases, and 10 bases lay in between. In germline, CDR1 is SGHRS, CDR2 YFSETQ. The CDR3 DNA is TGCGCCAGCAGCTTGGCTGGGGTGGTCAATCAGCCCCAGCATTTT. It specifies CASSLAGVVNQPQHF.

This clonotype was counted a few times. The CDR3 reads CASSLADYKNIQYF. In nucleotides, the CDR3 is TGTGCCAGCAGCTTGGCGGACTACAAAAACATTCAGTACTTC. The V call is TRBV7-2, the J call TRBJ2-4; a possible D gene is TRBD2 (6 bases). Trimming took off 3 bases at V and 3 bases at J, with 9 bases between the two ends. The germline CDR1 and CDR2 sequences are SGHTA and FQGNSA. The CDR3 is 14 amino acids.

There are many counts of this clonotype. This chain uses TRBV5-1 with TRBJ1-4; D remains unclear. The germline V and J ends were trimmed by 0 bases and 0 bases, with 6 bases remaining between them. CDR3 length: 15 residues. Germline V gene sequence: CDR1 SGHRS, CDR2 YFSETQ. CDR3 sequence (DNA): TGCGCCAGCAGCTTGGCTCTGGCAACTAATGAAAAACTGTTTTTT. Translation: CASSLALATNEKLFF.

For this clonotype: Its ends do not fully match the called genes, so a read error is possible. The chain couples TRBV5-1 to TRBJ2-2; D possibly matches TRBD1 or TRBD2 (5 bases each). Germline values: CDR1 SGHRS, CDR2 YFSETQ. The CDR3 has 15 residues. The CDR3 here is CASSLEGRYTGKLFF. CDR3 coding DNA: TGCGCCAGCAGCTTGGAGGGGAGATACACCGGGAAGCTGTTTTTT. The complete variable domain, with remaining parts taken from reference TRBV5-1 and TRBJ2-2, reads KAGVTQTPRYLIKTRGQQVTLSCSPISGHRSVSWYQQTPGQGLQFLFEYFSETQRNKGNFPGRFSGRQFSNSRSEMNVSTLELGDSALYLCASSLEGRYTGKLFFGEGSRLTVL.

This clonotype turned up a few times. The rearrangement links TRBV5-1 to TRBJ2-7, with D perhaps matching TRBD1 (5 bases). The V and J ends lost 4 bases and 7 bases respectively, with 21 bases between them. The V gene's germline CDR1 is SGHRS and CDR2 YFSETQ. The CDR3 runs to 15 residues. The CDR3 sequence: CASSPGSDSLREQYF. In nucleotides, the CDR3 is TGCGCCAGCAGCCCCGGCTCTGACAGTTTACGGGAGCAGTACTTC. Looking up the rest from reference TRBV5-1 and TRBJ2-7 gives the full variable domain: KAGVTQTPRYLIKTRGQQVTLSCSPISGHRSVSWYQQTPGQGLQFLFEYFSETQRNKGNFPGRFSGRQFSNSRSEMNVSTLELGDSALYLCASSPGSDSLREQYFGPGTRLTVT.

This clonotype has ten or more counts. The chain has TRBV20-1 and TRBJ2-4; 8 nucleotides agree with TRBD1. This CDR3 has 19 amino acids. CDR1 and CDR2 from the germline V gene are DFQATT and SNEGSKA (reference sequence). Germline trimming cut 1 base from V and 0 bases from J; bases unmatched to any gene: 14. In DNA, the CDR3 is TGCAGTGCTAGAGCCGCCCCCGGACAGGGTGAAATAGCCAAAAACATTCAGTACTTC. Its protein product is CSARAAPGQGEIAKNIQYF.